This note documents a single T cell receptor beta chain sequence. The germline V gene encodes CDR1 GTSNPN and CDR2 SVGIG (reference sequence). With 3 bases clipped from V and 5 bases from J, the junction kept 4 bases outside the gene matches. The CDR3 spans 13 residues. TCRdb keeps only in-frame clones here, not all; method: immunoSEQ multiplex PCR. The sample carries about 4,000 clones, about nine tenths recorded once. These data come from a study of T cell changes during pregnancy in multiple sclerosis. The sample here was CD8+ T cells from peripheral blood mononuclear cells, taken in the first trimester of pregnancy. This receptor was obtained from a female donor in good health, enrolled as a control in a pregnancy study. The chain employs TRBV30 and TRBJ2-1; TRBD1 aligns across 7 bases. The chain's CDR3 is CAWRRQGHNEQFF. DNA of the CDR3: TGTGCCTGGAGGAGACAGGGTCACAATGAGCAGTTCTTC.